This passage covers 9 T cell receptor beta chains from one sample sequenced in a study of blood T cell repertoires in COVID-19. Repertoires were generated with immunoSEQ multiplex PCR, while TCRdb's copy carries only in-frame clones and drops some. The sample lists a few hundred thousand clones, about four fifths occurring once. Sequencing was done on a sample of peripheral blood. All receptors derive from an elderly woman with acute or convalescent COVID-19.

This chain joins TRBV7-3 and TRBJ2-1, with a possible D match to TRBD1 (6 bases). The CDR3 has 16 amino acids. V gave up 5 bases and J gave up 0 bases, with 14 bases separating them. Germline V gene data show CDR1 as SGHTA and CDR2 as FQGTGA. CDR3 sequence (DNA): TGTGCCAGCAGCGGACAGTCTCCTAGCTCCTACAATGAGCAGTTCTTC. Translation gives CASSGQSPSSYNEQFF.

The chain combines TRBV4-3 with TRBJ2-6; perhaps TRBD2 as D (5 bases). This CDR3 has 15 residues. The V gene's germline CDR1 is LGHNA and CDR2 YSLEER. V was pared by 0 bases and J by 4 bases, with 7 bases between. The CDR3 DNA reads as TGCGCCAGCAGCCAAGATAGGAGGGGGGCCAACGTCCTGACTTTC. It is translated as CASSQDRRGANVLTF.

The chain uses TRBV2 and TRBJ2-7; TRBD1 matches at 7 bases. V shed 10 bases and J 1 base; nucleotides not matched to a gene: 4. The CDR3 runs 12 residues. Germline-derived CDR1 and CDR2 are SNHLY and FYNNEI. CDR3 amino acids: CATGTDSYEQYF. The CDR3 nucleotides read TGTGCCACCGGGACAGATTCCTACGAGCAGTACTTC.

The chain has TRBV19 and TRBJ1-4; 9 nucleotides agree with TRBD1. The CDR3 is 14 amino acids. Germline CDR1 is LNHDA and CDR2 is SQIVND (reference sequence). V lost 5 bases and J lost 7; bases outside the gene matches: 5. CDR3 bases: TGTGCCAGTAGTGTCGACAGGGGGGGTGAAAAACTGTTTTTT. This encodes CASSVDRGGEKLFF.

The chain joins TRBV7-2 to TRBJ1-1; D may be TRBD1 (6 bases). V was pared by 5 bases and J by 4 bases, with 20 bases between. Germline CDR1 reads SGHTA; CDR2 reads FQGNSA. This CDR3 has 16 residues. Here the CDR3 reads CASSPWRGGVITEAFF. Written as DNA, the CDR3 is TGTGCCAGCAGCCCATGGAGGGGGGGCGTTATCACTGAAGCTTTCTTT.

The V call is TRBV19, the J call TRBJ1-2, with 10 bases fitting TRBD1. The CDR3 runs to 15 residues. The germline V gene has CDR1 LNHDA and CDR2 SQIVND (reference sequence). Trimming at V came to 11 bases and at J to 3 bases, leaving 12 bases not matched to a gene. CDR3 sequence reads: CASTGTGAPDYGYTF. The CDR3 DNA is TGTGCCTCAACCGGGACAGGGGCTCCCGACTATGGCTACACCTTC.

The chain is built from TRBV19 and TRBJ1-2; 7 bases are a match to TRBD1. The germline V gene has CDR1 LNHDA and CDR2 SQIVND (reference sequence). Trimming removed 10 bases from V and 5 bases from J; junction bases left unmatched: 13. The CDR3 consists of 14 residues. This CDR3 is CAIKIPGQLYGYTF. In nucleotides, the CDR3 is TGTGCCATCAAAATTCCGGGACAGTTATATGGCTACACCTTC.

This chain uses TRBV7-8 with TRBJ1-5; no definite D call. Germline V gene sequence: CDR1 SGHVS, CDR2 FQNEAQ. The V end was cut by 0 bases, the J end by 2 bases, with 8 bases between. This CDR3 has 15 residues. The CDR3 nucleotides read TGTGCCAGCAGCTTAGCCGCCGCAGGCAATCAGCCCCAGCATTTT. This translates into CASSLAAAGNQPQHF.

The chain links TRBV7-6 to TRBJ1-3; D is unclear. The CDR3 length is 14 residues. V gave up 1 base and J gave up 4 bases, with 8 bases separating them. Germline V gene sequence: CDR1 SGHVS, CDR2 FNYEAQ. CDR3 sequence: CASSLVAGGNTIYF. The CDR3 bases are TGTGCCAGCAGCTTAGTCGCGGGGGGAAACACCATATATTTT. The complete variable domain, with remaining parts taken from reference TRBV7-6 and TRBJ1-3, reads GAGVSQSPRYKVTKRGQDVALRCDPISGHVSLYWYRQALGQGPEFLTYFNYEAQQDKSGLPNDRFSAERPEGSISTLTIQRTEQRDSAMYRCASSLVAGGNTIYFGEGSWLTVV.